This is a list of T cell receptor beta chains from one sample in a study of STAT3 mutations in large granular lymphocyte leukemia. The protocol was immunoSEQ multiplex PCR, while the TCRdb copy is restricted to in-frame clones and leaves out a portion. Altogether roughly 10,000 clones are present, roughly 54% being singletons, with the ten largest covering roughly 8.8%. Specimen: peripheral blood mononuclear cells. All receptors derive from a boy aged 5-17 years with T-cell large granular lymphocyte leukemia. Some clones in this sample may be carry-over from other donors' samples. The CDR3 runs from the conserved cysteine through the conserved F or W. The order of the fields is D gene, clone size, V gene, J gene, CDR3 protein, CDR3 DNA. A D gene is named only where the DNA matches it firmly. Only part of the rows carry a size: once, few, many, or a class if the clone is expanded.

-	-	TRBV5-1	TRBJ2-2	CASRRDLGSGELFF	TGCGCCAGCAGACGGGACCTAGGTTCCGGGGAGCTGTTTTTT
-	-	TRBV2	TRBJ2-7	CASSLTYEQYF	TGTGCCAGCAGTCTAACCTACGAGCAGTACTTC
-	-	TRBV5-1	TRBJ2-1	CASSDPPGQQFF	TGCGCCAGCAGCGATCCACCGGGACAGCAGTTCTTC
-	-	TRBV15	TRBJ2-5	CATSSWDGLQETQYF	TGTGCCACCAGCAGCTGGGACGGATTGCAAGAGACCCAGTACTTC
-	-	TRBV5-1	TRBJ2-7	CASSLGSWGAYEQYF	TGCGCCAGCAGCTTGGGGTCCTGGGGTGCCTACGAGCAGTACTTC
-	few	TRBV5-1	TRBJ1-2	CASSLVAGGGGYTF	TGCGCCAGCAGCTTGGTGGCGGGGGGAGGCGGCTACACCTTC
TRBD1	-	TRBV30	TRBJ1-6	CAWNPGTGENSPLHF	TGTGCCTGGAACCCCGGGACAGGGGAAAATTCACCCCTCCACTTT
TRBD1	-	TRBV18	TRBJ1-1	CASSTQGTYEAFF	TGTGCCAGCTCAACACAGGGGACTTACGAAGCTTTCTTT
-	-	TRBV5-6	TRBJ1-1	CASSLDPLNTEAFF	TGTGCCAGCAGCTTGGACCCCTTGAACACTGAAGCTTTCTTT
-	-	TRBV6-4	TRBJ2-3	CASSDSVGGTDTQYF	TGTGCCAGCAGTGACTCAGTCGGGGGCACAGATACGCAGTATTTT
TRBD1	-	TRBV5-1	TRBJ2-3	CASSLSPRGTDTQYF	TGCGCCAGCAGCTTGAGTCCCAGGGGGACAGATACGCAGTATTTT
TRBD1	-	TRBV7-9	TRBJ1-2	CASSLVTGDPGYTF	TGTGCCAGCAGCTTAGTTACAGGGGACCCTGGCTACACCTTC
-	-	TRBV7-3	TRBJ1-1	CASSKGPANTEAFF	TGTGCCAGCAGCAAGGGACCGGCGAACACTGAAGCTTTCTTT
-	-	TRBV18	TRBJ2-7	CASSIQDSYEQYF	TGTGCCAGCTCAATACAGGATTCCTACGAGCAGTACTTC
TRBD2	-	TRBV5-8	TRBJ2-5	CASVGEGRETQYF	TGTGCCAGCGTAGGGGAGGGAAGGGAGACCCAGTACTTC
-	-	TRBV5-1	TRBJ1-2	CASSLVEGKNGYTF	TGCGCCAGCAGCTTGGTTGAAGGGAAGAATGGCTACACCTTC
-	few	TRBV5-1	TRBJ1-4	CASSTTATNEKLFF	TGCGCCAGCAGCACGACAGCAACTAATGAAAAACTGTTTTTT
TRBD1	-	TRBV27	TRBJ2-5	CASSRRDRNQETQYF	TGTGCCAGCAGTCGAAGGGACAGAAACCAAGAGACCCAGTACTTC
-	-	TRBV6-1	TRBJ2-5	CASSESPGPQETQYF	TGTGCCAGCAGTGAATCCCCCGGGCCCCAAGAGACCCAGTACTTC
TRBD1	-	TRBV5-4	TRBJ1-4	CASSLGGQSSTNEKLFF	TGTGCCAGCAGCTTGGGGGGACAGAGTTCAACTAATGAAAAACTGTTTTTT
-	-	TRBV30	TRBJ1-5	CAWGLDSNNQPQHF	TGTGCCTGGGGGCTTGACAGCAACAATCAGCCCCAGCATTTT
TRBD1	few	TRBV5-3	TRBJ1-3	CARRLTGSVSGNTIYF	TGTGCCAGAAGGTTGACAGGGTCCGTCTCTGGAAACACCATATATTTT
-	-	TRBV5-6	TRBJ1-2	CASSLAPKPYGYTF	TGTGCCAGCAGCTTGGCCCCGAAACCCTATGGCTACACCTTC
-	-	TRBV30	TRBJ1-2	CAWSVNYGYTF	TGTGCCTGGAGTGTTAACTATGGCTACACCTTC
-	few	TRBV18	TRBJ2-4	CASSPSGGAKNIQYF	TGTGCCAGCTCACCCAGTGGGGGGGCCAAAAACATTCAGTACTTC
TRBD2	-	TRBV29-1	TRBJ2-3	CSVGTGGPDTQYF	TGCAGCGTTGGAACGGGAGGGCCGGATACGCAGTATTTT
-	-	TRBV25-1	TRBJ1-5	CASSLSGQPQHF	TGTGCCAGCAGCCTTTCGGGGCAGCCCCAGCATTTT
TRBD1	-	TRBV29-1	TRBJ2-3	CSVDQDRATDTQYF	TGCAGCGTTGATCAGGACAGGGCCACAGATACGCAGTATTTT
TRBD1	-	TRBV5-5	TRBJ2-7	CASSLVGTDEQYF	TGTGCCAGCAGCTTGGTGGGGACAGACGAGCAGTACTTC
TRBD1	-	TRBV7-9	TRBJ1-2	CASSSGQGALYGYTF	TGTGCCAGCAGCTCCGGACAGGGAGCCCTCTATGGCTACACCTTC
-	few	TRBV27	TRBJ1-2	CASSPAGIGGYTF	TGTGCCAGCAGCCCGGCGGGGATCGGGGGCTACACCTTC
TRBD2	-	TRBV6-6	TRBJ2-1	CASSLAGGFDEQFF	TGTGCCAGCAGTCTAGCGGGAGGGTTCGATGAGCAGTTCTTC
-	few	TRBV18	TRBJ2-7	CASSPRGGEQYF	TGTGCCAGCTCACCGCGGGGTGGCGAGCAGTACTTC
TRBD2	-	TRBV5-1	TRBJ2-2	CASSLAGGSGELFF	TGCGCCAGCAGCTTAGCGGGAGGCTCCGGGGAGCTGTTTTTT
TRBD2	few	TRBV7-9	TRBJ2-7	CASSPGLAGGMTYEQYF	TGTGCCAGCAGCCCGGGACTAGCGGGGGGTATGACCTACGAGCAGTACTTC
-	once	TRBV29-1	TRBJ2-1	CSVDQQGVNEQFF	TGCAGCGTTGATCAACAGGGAGTCAATGAGCAGTTCTTC
-	few	TRBV30	TRBJ2-2	CAWNNFGELFF	TGTGCCTGGAACAACTTCGGGGAGCTGTTTTTT
-	few	TRBV5-1	TRBJ1-4	CASSPAGEGREKLFF	TGCGCCAGCAGCCCGGCGGGGGAGGGAAGGGAAAAACTGTTTTTT
-	-	TRBV2	TRBJ1-2	CASSEALRAQEYGYTF	TGTGCCAGCAGTGAAGCGCTTCGTGCACAGGAATATGGCTACACCTTC
-	-	TRBV18	TRBJ1-5	CASAGTDGNQPQHF	TGTGCCAGCGCAGGCACAGATGGCAATCAGCCCCAGCATTTT
TRBD1	few	TRBV30	TRBJ1-5	CAWNQGQGAGPQHF	TGTGCCTGGAACCAGGGACAGGGGGCCGGGCCCCAGCATTTT
-	-	TRBV5-1	TRBJ1-1	CASSLAENTEAFF	TGCGCCAGCAGCCTGGCAGAGAACACTGAAGCTTTCTTT
-	-	TRBV7-2	TRBJ2-7	CASSFTGPVEQYF	TGTGCCAGCAGCTTTACAGGGCCGGTTGAGCAGTACTTC
-	-	TRBV6-1	TRBJ1-6	CASGSGRDNSPLHF	TGTGCCAGCGGGTCAGGACGGGATAATTCACCCCTCCACTTT
TRBD2	-	TRBV7-9	TRBJ2-7	CASSPIPPSGEAYEQYF	TGTGCCAGCAGCCCTATCCCTCCTAGCGGGGAGGCGTACGAGCAGTACTTC
-	-	TRBV5-1	TRBJ2-7	CASSLGRQELPYEQYF	TGCGCCAGCAGCTTGGGTCGGCAGGAGTTGCCCTACGAGCAGTACTTC
TRBD1	-	TRBV9	TRBJ2-7	CASSGDRGYEQYF	TGTGCCAGCAGCGGGGACAGGGGCTACGAGCAGTACTTC
-	-	TRBV27	TRBJ1-2	CASSLSWEDYGYTF	TGTGCCAGCAGTTTATCATGGGAGGACTATGGCTACACCTTC
TRBD1	-	TRBV6-6	TRBJ1-1	CASTKPGTGTEAFF	TGTGCCAGCACCAAACCGGGGACAGGCACTGAAGCTTTCTTT
TRBD1	few	TRBV6-1	TRBJ1-6	CASSEEGQGSSPLHF	TGTGCCAGCAGTGAAGAAGGACAGGGAAGTTCACCCCTCCACTTT
-	-	TRBV20-1	TRBJ2-3	CSASPQVTQYF	TGCAGTGCTAGCCCCCAGGTTACGCAGTATTTT
-	-	TRBV5-4	TRBJ2-7	CASSLGNPALKSEQYF	TGTGCCAGCAGCTTGGGGAATCCAGCCCTCAAATCCGAGCAGTACTTC
-	-	TRBV7-6	TRBJ2-7	CASSVRRGTYEQYF	TGTGCCAGCAGCGTTAGGAGGGGTACCTACGAGCAGTACTTC